The 23 T cell receptor beta chains below all came from one sample that was sequenced in a study of T cells in Graves' hyperthyroidism and ophthalmopathy. RNA transcripts gave rise to amplified TCR beta CDR3 regions. TCR CDR3 underwent first-round RT-PCR with the HTBI primer set. Each CDR3 protein is one row after TCRdb ran MiXCR on the multiplex PCR reads. The repertoire includes hundreds of thousands of distinct CDR3 sequences, around 15% of them detected once, and 3% to 4.5% sits in the top ten. The sequenced sample was blood. Receptors were obtained from a woman aged 25 to 39 with Graves' hyperthyroidism.

This clonotype was picked up many times. The chain employs TRBV2 and TRBJ2-2, with 12 bases lining up with TRBD2. In germline, CDR1 is SNHLY, CDR2 FYNNEI. After removal of 1 base from V and 7 bases from J, the junction contained 7 bases not matched to a gene. This CDR3 has 17 residues. CDR3 region: CASSEGRLAGVGGELFF. CDR3 nucleotides: TGTGCCAGCAGTGAAGGTCGACTAGCGGGAGTTGGCGGGGAGCTGTTTTTT.

This clonotype was picked up many times. The chain links TRBV2 to TRBJ1-3, with D perhaps TRBD1 (6 bases). Germline-derived CDR1 and CDR2 are SNHLY and FYNNEI. Trimming removed 7 bases from V and 0 bases from J, with 10 bases in between. CDR3 length equals 14 residues. CDR3 region: CASMPDSSGNTIYF. CDR3 sequence (DNA): TGTGCCAGCATGCCGGACAGCTCTGGAAACACCATATATTTT.

Many counts were recorded for this clonotype. This rearrangement joins TRBV12-3 or TRBV12-4 to TRBJ1-5, with 7 bases lining up with TRBD1. This CDR3 spans 14 amino acids. Trimming took 4 bases from V and 8 from J; bases not matched to a gene: 8. The chain's CDR3 is CASSSPGGREPQHF. The DNA for the CDR3 is TGTGCCAGCAGTTCTCCAGGGGGGAGGGAGCCCCAGCATTTT.

J is TRBJ1-1 and V is TRBV11-3; D call uncertain. Trimming removed 4 bases at V and 2 bases at J, with 14 bases between. This CDR3 comprises 15 residues. Germline assignment: CDR1 SGHNT and CDR2 YENEEA. CDR3 DNA: TGTGCCAGCAGCTCGGGCGGACGCTTTAACACTGAAGCTTTCTTT. Its translation is CASSSGGRFNTEAFF.

This clonotype was seen repeatedly, ten times or more. The rearrangement links TRBV6-5 to TRBJ1-1; D is ambiguous. The CDR3 contains 13 residues. V was trimmed by 0 bases and J by 7 bases, leaving 9 bases between them. CDR1 and CDR2 (germline): MNHEY, SVGAGI. The CDR3 is CASSYSQDVEAFF. CDR3 sequence (DNA): TGTGCCAGCAGTTACTCGCAGGACGTTGAAGCTTTCTTT.

This clonotype was seen more than once but under ten times. The V and J genes are TRBV12-5 and TRBJ1-5; the match to TRBD1 covers 8 bases. CDR1 LGHNT and CDR2 FRNRAP come from the germline V gene. J gave up 1 base and V 0 bases, and 8 bases lay outside the gene matches. The CDR3 runs to 18 residues. The DNA of the CDR3 is TGTGCTAGTGGTTTGGTAGGCAGGGGGCTTTTGAGCAATCAGCCCCAGCATTTT. This encodes CASGLVGRGLLSNQPQHF.

In its sample, this clonotype was seen a few times. The rearrangement uses TRBV20-1 and TRBJ1-2; TRBD1 might be the D (6 bases). Between the trimmed V and J ends, which lost 7 bases and 8 bases, there was a span of 20 bases. Per germline, CDR1 DFQATT and CDR2 SNEGSKA (reference sequence). The CDR3 loop spans 13 amino acids. CDR3 sequence reads: CSVIPGAQNGYTF. CDR3 sequence (DNA): TGCAGTGTTATTCCGGGGGCGCAGAACGGCTACACCTTC.

This clonotype was counted ten times or more. The V and J genes are TRBV12-3 or TRBV12-4 and TRBJ1-1, with no clear D. The ends were cut back, 6 bases at V and 0 bases at J, with 5 bases in the middle. The CDR3 sequence is 12 residues long. The CDR3, as DNA: TGTGCCAGCAGCCTGCTGAACACTGAAGCTTTCTTT. Encoded protein: CASSLLNTEAFF.

This clonotype was detected only a few times. The chain employs TRBV28 and TRBJ1-5, with 10 bases matching TRBD1. The CDR3 covers 15 residues. CDR1 is MDHEN and CDR2 is SYDVKM in the germline V gene. The trim removed 3 bases at V and 9 bases at J, leaving 8 bases unmatched. The CDR3 loop is CASSFPGTGDRPQHF. The CDR3 DNA reads as TGTGCCAGCAGTTTTCCCGGGACAGGGGATCGGCCCCAGCATTTT.

In regard to this clonotype: A read error may explain this, as a much larger clone is one base away. This chain connects TRBV28 to TRBJ2-7; 7 nucleotides match TRBD1. Germline V CDR1 and CDR2: MDHEN, SYDVKM. V was pared by 5 bases and J by 2 bases, with 9 bases of the junction left unmatched. The length of the CDR3 is 15 residues. The chain's CDR3 is CASSGPGQIPYEQYF. For the CDR3, the DNA is TGTGCCAGCAGTGGGCCGGGACAGATACCCTACGAGCAGTACTTC. Full variable domain (missing parts from reference TRBV28 and TRBJ2-7): DVKVTQSSRYLVKRTGEKVFLECVQDMDHENMFWYRQDPGLGLRLIYFSYDVKMKEKGDIPEGYSVSREKKERFSLILESASTNQTSMYLCASSGPGQIPYEQYFGPGTRLTVT.

This clonotype turned up a few times. This sequence joins TRBV18 and TRBJ2-1; 12 bases map to TRBD2. CDR1 KGHSH and CDR2 LQKENI come from the germline V gene. This CDR3 contains 16 residues. V was pared by 5 bases and J by 8 bases, with 10 bases of the junction left unmatched. In DNA, the CDR3 is TGTGCCAGCTCATCCTCGACTAGCGGGAGTATGGATGAGCAGTTCTTC. Its translation is CASSSSTSGSMDEQFF.

The chain joins TRBV12-3 or TRBV12-4 to TRBJ2-5, with TRBD1 matching 8 bases. This CDR3 has 16 amino acids. V shed 8 bases, J shed 4 bases, and the junction held 15 bases outside the gene matches. The CDR3 protein is CASCPAGTGRGETQYF. Here the CDR3 DNA reads TGTGCCAGCTGTCCCGCCGGGACAGGACGGGGAGAGACCCAGTACTTC.

Ten or more counts support this clonotype. The chain carries TRBV12-3 or TRBV12-4 and TRBJ1-1, with D maybe TRBD1 (5 bases). The CDR3 length is 14 residues. The V end lost 4 bases, the J end lost 10 bases, and 19 bases lay between the germline ends. The CDR3 is CASSYRDRRFVAFF. CDR3 in DNA: TGTGCCAGCAGTTACCGAGACAGAAGATTTGTAGCTTTCTTT.

This clonotype was seen many times. The V call is TRBV12-3 or TRBV12-4, the J call TRBJ2-1; maybe TRBD1 (6 bases). This CDR3 spans 13 amino acids. With 3 bases removed from V and 10 bases from J, the gap between germline ends came to 13 bases. The CDR3 DNA sequence: TGTGCCAGCAGTTTTTCCAGGGGTGGGGAGCAGTTCTTC. It yields the protein CASSFSRGGEQFF.

This clonotype was detected a few times. The chain carries TRBV29-1 and TRBJ2-7, with 7 positions matching TRBD2. CDR1 is SQVTM, CDR2 ANQGSEA, per germline. The trim removed 3 bases at V and 2 bases at J, leaving 4 bases unmatched. This CDR3 is 13 amino acids long. In nucleotides, the CDR3 is TGCAGCGTTGAGGTGGGAGGGCCCTACGAGCAGTACTTC. Protein product: CSVEVGGPYEQYF.

This clonotype was seen many times. This chain joins TRBV5-1 and TRBJ2-2; 8 bases match TRBD1. This CDR3 spans 16 amino acids. Looked up from germline, CDR1 is SGHRS and CDR2 is YFSETQ. The V and J ends lost 4 bases and 0 bases, in that order; junction bases with no gene match: 5. CDR3 DNA: TGCGCCAGCAGCCCTCGGACAGGGCCGAACACCGGGGAGCTGTTTTTT. Translated: CASSPRTGPNTGELFF. Full variable domain (missing parts from reference TRBV5-1 and TRBJ2-2): KAGVTQTPRYLIKTRGQQVTLSCSPISGHRSVSWYQQTPGQGLQFLFEYFSETQRNKGNFPGRFSGRQFSNSRSEMNVSTLELGDSALYLCASSPRTGPNTGELFFGEGSRLTVL.

This chain uses TRBV13 with TRBJ1-5; D is perhaps TRBD1 (6 bases). Germline V CDR1 and CDR2: PRHDT, FYEKMQ (reference sequence). CDR3 size: 16 residues. With 0 bases removed from V and 3 bases from J, the gap between germline ends came to 12 bases. In DNA, the CDR3 is TGTGCCAGCAGCTTAGGGGGGGCCGACACCAATCAGCCCCAGCATTTT. It is translated as CASSLGGADTNQPQHF.

The gene calls are TRBV7-2 and TRBJ1-5; maybe TRBD1 (5 bases). In germline, CDR1 is SGHTA, CDR2 FQGNSA. The ends were cut back, 5 bases at V and 4 bases at J, with 15 bases in the middle. The CDR3 is 15 residues long. The CDR3 reads CASSGLGQANQPQHF. CDR3 coding DNA: TGTGCCAGCAGCGGATTGGGGCAGGCAAATCAGCCCCAGCATTTT. The variable domain in full, with the rest retrieved from reference TRBV7-2 and TRBJ1-5, is GAGVSQSPSNKVTEKGKDVELRCDPISGHTALYWYRQSLGQGLEFLIYFQGNSAPDKSGLPSDRFSAERTGGSVSTLTIQRTQQEDSAVYLCASSGLGQANQPQHFGDGTRLSIL.

This clonotype was counted only a few times. DNA for the CDR3: TGTGCCACCAGTGGTCTAGCGGGAAATGAGCAGTTCTTC. It codes for CATSGLAGNEQFF. The rearrangement joins TRBV24-1 to TRBJ2-1; 9 positions match TRBD2. The CDR3 has 13 residues. The trim removed 5 bases at V and 7 bases at J, leaving 2 bases unmatched. CDR1 is KGHDR, CDR2 SFDVKD, per germline.

In its sample, this clonotype was seen a few times. At one end, the junction sequence differs from germline, possibly due to a read error. The V and J genes are TRBV30 and TRBJ2-7, with a possible D match to TRBD2 (6 bases). CDR1 GTSNPN and CDR2 SVGIG come from the germline V gene (reference sequence). This CDR3 is 12 amino acids long. The CDR3 nucleotides read TGCGCCTGGAGGGTGGAGGATTACGAGCAGTACTTC. As protein: CAWRVEDYEQYF.

This clonotype was seen repeatedly, ten times or more. This chain links TRBV28 with TRBJ1-6, with 7 bases identical to TRBD1. J was trimmed by 5 bases and V by 8 bases; bases with no gene match: 3. Germline CDR1 MDHEN, CDR2 SYDVKM. The length of the CDR3 is 13 residues. The CDR3 region has the DNA TGTGCCAGCGGACAGGCCCATAATTCACCCCTCCACTTT. Translating it yields CASGQAHNSPLHF.

This clonotype was seen many times. The CDR3 is CASSLAAERNGYTF. CDR3 DNA: TGTGCCAGCAGCTTAGCAGCCGAGCGTAATGGCTACACCTTC. The rearrangement uses TRBV7-9 and TRBJ1-2; D is unresolved. This CDR3 has 14 residues. Germline V CDR1 and CDR2: SEHNR, FQNEAQ (reference sequence). V gave up 0 bases and J gave up 6 bases, with 11 bases separating them.

The chain uses TRBV20-1 and TRBJ2-2; D is perhaps TRBD2 (5 bases). CDR1 and CDR2 (germline): DFQATT, SNEGSKA (reference sequence). There are 16 residues in the CDR3. Trimming stripped 0 bases from V and 2 bases from J, with 13 bases between. CDR3 nucleotides: TGCAGTGCTAGAGAGTGGCGGACTTCCAACACCGGGGAGCTGTTTTTT. It yields the protein CSAREWRTSNTGELFF.